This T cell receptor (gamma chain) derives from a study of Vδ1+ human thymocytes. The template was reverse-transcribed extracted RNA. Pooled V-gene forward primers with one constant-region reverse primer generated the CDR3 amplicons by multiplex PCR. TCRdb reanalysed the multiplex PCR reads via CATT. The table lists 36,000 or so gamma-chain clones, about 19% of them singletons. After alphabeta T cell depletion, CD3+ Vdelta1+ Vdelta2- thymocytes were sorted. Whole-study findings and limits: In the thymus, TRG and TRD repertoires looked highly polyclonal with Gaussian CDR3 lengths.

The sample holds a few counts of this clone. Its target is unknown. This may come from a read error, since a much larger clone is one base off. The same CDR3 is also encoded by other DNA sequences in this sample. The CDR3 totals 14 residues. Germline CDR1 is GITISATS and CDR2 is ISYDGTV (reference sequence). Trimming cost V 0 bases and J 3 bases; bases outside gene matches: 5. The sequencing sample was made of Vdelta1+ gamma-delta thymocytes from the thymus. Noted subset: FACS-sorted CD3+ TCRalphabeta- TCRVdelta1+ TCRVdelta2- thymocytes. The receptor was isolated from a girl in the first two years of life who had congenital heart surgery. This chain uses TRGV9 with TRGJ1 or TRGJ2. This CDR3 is CALWEVPTYYKKLF. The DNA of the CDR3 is TGTGCCTTGTGGGAGGTGCCGACTTATTATAAGAAACTCTTT.